This TCR beta chain originates from a study of blood T cell repertoires in COVID-19. Cohort 3 donors counted as recovered after two negative PCRs, clearance, or resolved symptoms. Clones were sequenced by immunoSEQ multiplex PCR, and TCRdb holds only the in-frame ones, with some missing. The sample has approximately 180,000 clones, approximately 85% seen once; the top ten hold under 8%. The CDR3 has 16 amino acids. Germline lookup yields CDR1 MNHEY and CDR2 SVGAGI. V gave up 2 bases and J gave up 3 bases, with 17 bases separating them. The chain is built from TRBV6-5 and TRBJ2-7; no definite D call. This clonotype was obtained from a man aged 40-49 years who had recovered from COVID-19. Sequenced sample: PBMCs or T cells enriched from blood (not recorded which). The CDR3 region has the DNA TGTGCCAGCAGTTACCCCTCAAGTCAGACACTCTACGAGCAGTACTTC. Amino acid sequence: CASSYPSSQTLYEQYF.